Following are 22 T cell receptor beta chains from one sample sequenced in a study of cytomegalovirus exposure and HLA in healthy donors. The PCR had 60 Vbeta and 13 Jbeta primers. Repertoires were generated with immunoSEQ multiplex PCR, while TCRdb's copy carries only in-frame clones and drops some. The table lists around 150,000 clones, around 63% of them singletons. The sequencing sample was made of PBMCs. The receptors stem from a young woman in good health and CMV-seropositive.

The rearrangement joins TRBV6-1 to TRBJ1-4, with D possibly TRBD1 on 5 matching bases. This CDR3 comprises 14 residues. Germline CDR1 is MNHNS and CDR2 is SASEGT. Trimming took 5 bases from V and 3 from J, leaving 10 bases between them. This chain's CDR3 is CASSILGANEKLFF. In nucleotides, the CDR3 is TGTGCCAGCAGTATCTTAGGGGCTAATGAAAAACTGTTTTTT.

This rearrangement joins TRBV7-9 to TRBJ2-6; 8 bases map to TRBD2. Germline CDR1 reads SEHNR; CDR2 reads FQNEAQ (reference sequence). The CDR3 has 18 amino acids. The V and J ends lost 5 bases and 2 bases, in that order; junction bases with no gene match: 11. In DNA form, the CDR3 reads TGTGCCAGCAGCCCCCACGGGGCGGGGGGCACTGGGGCCAACGTCCTGACTTTC. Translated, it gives CASSPHGAGGTGANVLTF. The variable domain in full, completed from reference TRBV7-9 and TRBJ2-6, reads DTGVSQNPRHKITKRGQNVTFRCDPISEHNRLYWYRQTLGQGPEFLTYFQNEAQLEKSRLLSDRFSAERPKGSFSTLEIQRTEQGDSAMYLCASSPHGAGGTGANVLTFGAGSRLTVL.

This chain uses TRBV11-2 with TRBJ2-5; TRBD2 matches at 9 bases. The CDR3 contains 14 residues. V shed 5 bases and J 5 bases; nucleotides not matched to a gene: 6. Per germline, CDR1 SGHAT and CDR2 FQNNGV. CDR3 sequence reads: CASSLLAGMETQYF. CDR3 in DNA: TGTGCCAGCAGCCTCCTAGCGGGGATGGAGACCCAGTACTTC.

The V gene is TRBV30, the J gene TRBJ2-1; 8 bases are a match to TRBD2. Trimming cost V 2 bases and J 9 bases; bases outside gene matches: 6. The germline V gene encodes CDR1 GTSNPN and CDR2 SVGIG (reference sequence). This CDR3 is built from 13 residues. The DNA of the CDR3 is TGTGCCTGGAGTCGGAGCGGGGGTGGTGAGCAGTTCTTC. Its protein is CAWSRSGGGEQFF.

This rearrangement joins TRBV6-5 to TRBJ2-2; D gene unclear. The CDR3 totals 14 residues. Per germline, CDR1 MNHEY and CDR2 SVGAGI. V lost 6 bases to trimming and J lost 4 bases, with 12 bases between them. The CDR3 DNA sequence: TGTGCCAGCAGACCGCGACAAGGCACCGGGGAGCTGTTTTTT. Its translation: CASRPRQGTGELFF.

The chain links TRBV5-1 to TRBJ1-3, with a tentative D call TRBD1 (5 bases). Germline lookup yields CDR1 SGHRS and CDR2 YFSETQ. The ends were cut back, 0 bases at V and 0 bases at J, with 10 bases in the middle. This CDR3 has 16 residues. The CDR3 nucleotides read TGCGCCAGCAGCTTGGCCCCAGGGATCTCTGGAAACACCATATATTTT. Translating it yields CASSLAPGISGNTIYF.

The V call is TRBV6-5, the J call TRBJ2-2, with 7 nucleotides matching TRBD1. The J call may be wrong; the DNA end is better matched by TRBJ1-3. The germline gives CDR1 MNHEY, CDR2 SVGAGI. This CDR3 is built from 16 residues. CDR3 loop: CASSYTAGQLGNTIYF. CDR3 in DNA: TGTGCCAGCAGTTATACCGCGGGACAGCTAGGAAACACCATATATTTT.

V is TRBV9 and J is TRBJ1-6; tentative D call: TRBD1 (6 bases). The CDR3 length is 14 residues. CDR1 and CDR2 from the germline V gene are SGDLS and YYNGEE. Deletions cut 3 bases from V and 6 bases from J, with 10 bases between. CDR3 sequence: CASSAGVVNSPLHF. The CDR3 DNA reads TGTGCCAGCAGCGCAGGGGTAGTTAATTCACCCCTCCACTTT.

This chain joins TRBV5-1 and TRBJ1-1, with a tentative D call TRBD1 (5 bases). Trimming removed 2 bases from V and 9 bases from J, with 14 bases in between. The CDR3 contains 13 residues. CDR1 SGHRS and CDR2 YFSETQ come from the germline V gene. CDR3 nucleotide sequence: TGCGCCAGCAGCTTCCAGGGCCAACCGAAAGCTTTCTTT. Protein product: CASSFQGQPKAFF. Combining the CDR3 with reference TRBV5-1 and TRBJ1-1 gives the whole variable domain KAGVTQTPRYLIKTRGQQVTLSCSPISGHRSVSWYQQTPGQGLQFLFEYFSETQRNKGNFPGRFSGRQFSNSRSEMNVSTLELGDSALYLCASSFQGQPKAFFGQGTRLTVV.

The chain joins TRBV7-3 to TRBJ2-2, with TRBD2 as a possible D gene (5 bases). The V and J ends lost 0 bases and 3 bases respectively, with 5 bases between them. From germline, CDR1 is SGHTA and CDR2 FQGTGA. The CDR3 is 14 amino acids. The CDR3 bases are TGTGCCAGCAGCTTAACCGGGGACACCGGGGAGCTGTTTTTT. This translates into CASSLTGDTGELFF.

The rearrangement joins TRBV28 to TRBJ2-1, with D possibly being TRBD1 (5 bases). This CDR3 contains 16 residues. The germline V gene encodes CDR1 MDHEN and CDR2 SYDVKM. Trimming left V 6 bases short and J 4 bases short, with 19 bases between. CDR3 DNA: TGTGCCAGCAGACCGCATAACAGGCTCCTATACAATGAGCAGTTCTTC. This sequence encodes CASRPHNRLLYNEQFF.

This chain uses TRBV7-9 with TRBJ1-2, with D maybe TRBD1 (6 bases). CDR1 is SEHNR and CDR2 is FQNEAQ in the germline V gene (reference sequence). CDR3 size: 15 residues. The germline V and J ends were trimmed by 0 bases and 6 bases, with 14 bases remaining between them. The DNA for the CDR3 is TGTGCCAGCAGCTTAGCCCGGGGGGCTGAGAATGGCTACACCTTC. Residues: CASSLARGAENGYTF.

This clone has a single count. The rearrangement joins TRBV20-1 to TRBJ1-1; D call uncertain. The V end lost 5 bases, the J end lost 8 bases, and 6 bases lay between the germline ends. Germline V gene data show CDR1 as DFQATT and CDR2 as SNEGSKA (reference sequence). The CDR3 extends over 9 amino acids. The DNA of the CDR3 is TGCAGTGCTTCACTGGAAGCTTTCTTT. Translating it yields CSASLEAFF.

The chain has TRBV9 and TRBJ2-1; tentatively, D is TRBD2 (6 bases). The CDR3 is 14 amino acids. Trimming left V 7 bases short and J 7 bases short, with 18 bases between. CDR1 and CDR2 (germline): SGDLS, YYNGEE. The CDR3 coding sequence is TGTGCCAGCTCTACTAGCTGGGTCCGAAATGAGCAGTTCTTC. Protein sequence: CASSTSWVRNEQFF.

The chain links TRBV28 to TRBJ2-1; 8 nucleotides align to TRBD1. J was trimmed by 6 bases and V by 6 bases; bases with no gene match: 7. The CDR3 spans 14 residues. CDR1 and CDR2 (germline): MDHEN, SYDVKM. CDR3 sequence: CASRRTGSINEQFF. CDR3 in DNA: TGTGCCAGCAGAAGGACAGGGAGTATCAATGAGCAGTTCTTC.

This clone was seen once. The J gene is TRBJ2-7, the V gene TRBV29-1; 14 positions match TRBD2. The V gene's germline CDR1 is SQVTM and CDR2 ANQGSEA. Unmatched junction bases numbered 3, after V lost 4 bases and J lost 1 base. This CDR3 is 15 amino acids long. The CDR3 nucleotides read TGCAGCGTTGTAGGACTAGCGGGAGGATCCTACGAGCAGTACTTC. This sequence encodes CSVVGLAGGSYEQYF.

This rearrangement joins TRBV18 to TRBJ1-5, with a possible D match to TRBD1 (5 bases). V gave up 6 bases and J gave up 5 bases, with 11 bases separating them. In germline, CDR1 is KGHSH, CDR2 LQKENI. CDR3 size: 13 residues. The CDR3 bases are TGTGCCAGCTCGCTCTTACAGGATCAGCCCCAGCATTTT. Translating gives CASSLLQDQPQHF.

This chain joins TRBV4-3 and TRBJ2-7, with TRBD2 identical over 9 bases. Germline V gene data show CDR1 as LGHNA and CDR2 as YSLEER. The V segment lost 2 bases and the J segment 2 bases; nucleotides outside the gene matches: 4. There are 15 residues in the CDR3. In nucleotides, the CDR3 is TGCGCCAGCAGCCAACTAGCGGGGACCCCCTACGAGCAGTACTTC. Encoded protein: CASSQLAGTPYEQYF.

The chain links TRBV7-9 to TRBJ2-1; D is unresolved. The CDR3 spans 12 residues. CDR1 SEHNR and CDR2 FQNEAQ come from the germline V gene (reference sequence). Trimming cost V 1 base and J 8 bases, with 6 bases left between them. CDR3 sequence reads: CASSLGPYEQFF. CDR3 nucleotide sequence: TGTGCCAGCAGCTTAGGTCCCTATGAGCAGTTCTTC.

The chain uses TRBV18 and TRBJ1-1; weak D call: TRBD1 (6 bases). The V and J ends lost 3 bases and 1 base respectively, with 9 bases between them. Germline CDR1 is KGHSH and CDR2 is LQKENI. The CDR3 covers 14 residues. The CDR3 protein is CASSPDSSNTEAFF. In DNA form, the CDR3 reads TGTGCCAGCTCACCGGACAGCTCGAACACTGAAGCTTTCTTT.

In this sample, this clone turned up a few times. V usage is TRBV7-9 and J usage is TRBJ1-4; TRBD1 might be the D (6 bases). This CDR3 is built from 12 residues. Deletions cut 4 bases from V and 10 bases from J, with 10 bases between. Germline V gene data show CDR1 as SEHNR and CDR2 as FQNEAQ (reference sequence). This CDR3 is CASSYREGKLFF. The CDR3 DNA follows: TGTGCCAGCAGCTACAGGGAGGGAAAACTGTTTTTT.

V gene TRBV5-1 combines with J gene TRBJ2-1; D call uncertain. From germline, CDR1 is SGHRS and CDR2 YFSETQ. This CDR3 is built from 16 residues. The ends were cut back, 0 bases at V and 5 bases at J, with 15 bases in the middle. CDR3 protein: CASSLATGANHNEQFF. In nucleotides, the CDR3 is TGCGCCAGCAGCTTGGCCACTGGTGCAAACCACAATGAGCAGTTCTTC.